These 18 T cell receptor beta chains were sequenced from one sample in a study of OX40 agonist ivuxolimab in advanced cancers. This table comes from immunoSEQ multiplex PCR, and its TCRdb copy is limited to in-frame clones, with some not included. The profile covers more than 60,000 clones, with about nine tenths appearing a single time and around 0.23% taken by the ten largest. The sample in question was CD4+ or CD8+ T cells sorted from blood, obtained in a trial of the OX40 agonist ivuxolimab. The origin of the receptors is an adult with an advanced solid tumor such as melanoma, head and neck, liver or kidney cancer.

CDR3 amino acids: CASSTQGSSYNSPLHF. CDR3 DNA: TGTGCCAGCAGTACACAGGGTTCATCCTATAATTCACCCCTCCACTTT. The J gene is TRBJ1-6, the V gene TRBV28; D might be TRBD1 (6 bases). Trimming pared 5 bases from V and 1 base from J, leaving 12 bases between. Germline-derived CDR1 and CDR2 are MDHEN and SYDVKM. This CDR3 has 16 residues. The full variable domain, with the rest looked up from reference TRBV28 and TRBJ1-6, is DVKVTQSSRYLVKRTGEKVFLECVQDMDHENMFWYRQDPGLGLRLIYFSYDVKMKEKGDIPEGYSVSREKKERFSLILESASTNQTSMYLCASSTQGSSYNSPLHFGNGTRLTVT.

The J gene is TRBJ2-1, the V gene TRBV9; D may be TRBD2 (6 bases). Per germline, CDR1 SGDLS and CDR2 YYNGEE. The CDR3 has 15 residues. Trimming stripped 2 bases from V and 4 bases from J, with 13 bases between. The CDR3 DNA follows: TGTGCCAGCAGCGTTGGTGGGAGGAGTTACAATGAGCAGTTCTTC. It encodes CASSVGGRSYNEQFF.

The V call is TRBV20-1, the J call TRBJ1-1; no clear D. Germline assignment: CDR1 DFQATT and CDR2 SNEGSKA (reference sequence). The CDR3 spans 11 residues. V was shortened by 2 bases and J by 0 bases, with 1 base between the two germline ends. The CDR3 DNA reads TGCAGTGCTAGACTGAACACTGAAGCTTTCTTT. Translation gives CSARLNTEAFF.

V and J are TRBV2 and TRBJ1-5, with D possibly being TRBD1 (6 bases). The V and J ends lost 7 bases and 3 bases respectively, with 13 bases between them. The germline gives CDR1 SNHLY, CDR2 FYNNEI. The CDR3 has 14 amino acids. The DNA of the CDR3 is TGTGCCAGCAACAATCAGGGGAACAATCAGCCCCAGCATTTT. This encodes CASNNQGNNQPQHF.

The CDR3 region has the DNA TGTGCAAGTCGCGCTATTGACAGACTCTATGGCTACACCTTC. Translation gives CASRAIDRLYGYTF. The chain uses TRBV12-2 and TRBJ1-2; TRBD1, the D gene given by the table, was not confirmed from the DNA. TRBV12-2 is a recognized pseudogene. The CDR3 consists of 14 residues.

The chain joins TRBV11-2 to TRBJ2-3; 7 bases match TRBD1. CDR3 length: 14 residues. V lost 2 bases and J lost 6; bases outside the gene matches: 5. The germline CDR1 and CDR2 sequences are SGHAT and FQNNGV. The CDR3 spells CASSLRGREDTQYF. In nucleotides, the CDR3 is TGTGCCAGCAGCTTAAGGGGGCGCGAGGATACGCAGTATTTT.

The table lists this clone with a count of one. The chain combines TRBV28 with TRBJ1-5, with 11 nucleotides matching TRBD1. There are 18 residues in the CDR3. Germline CDR1 reads MDHEN; CDR2 reads SYDVKM. V shed 5 bases and J 4 bases; nucleotides not matched to a gene: 13. CDR3 sequence: CASSTPPGTGGSNQPQHF. The CDR3 bases are TGTGCCAGCAGTACACCACCCGGGACAGGGGGTTCAAATCAGCCCCAGCATTTT.

This sequence joins TRBV6-5 and TRBJ2-1; D remains unclear. The CDR3 consists of 11 residues. Per germline, CDR1 MNHEY and CDR2 SVGAGI. V lost 6 bases and J lost 6, with 6 bases in between. CDR3 sequence: CASSHSNEQFF. The CDR3 nucleotides read TGTGCCAGCAGCCACTCCAATGAGCAGTTCTTC.

This clone has just one count. The chain has TRBV7-9 and TRBJ2-4; maybe TRBD1 (6 bases). Germline CDR1 reads SEHNR; CDR2 reads FQNEAQ (reference sequence). V was cut by 1 base and J by 10 bases, with 11 bases left in between. The CDR3 is 13 residues long. CDR3: CASSLGTGRIQYF. The DNA for the CDR3 is TGTGCCAGCAGCTTAGGTACAGGGAGAATTCAGTACTTC.

The genes are TRBV5-1 and TRBJ1-1; weak D call: TRBD1 (6 bases). Trimming took 5 bases from V and 2 from J, leaving 16 bases between them. From germline, CDR1 is SGHRS and CDR2 YFSETQ. The CDR3 is made up of 15 amino acids. The CDR3, as DNA: TGCGCCAGCAGACCCACTCCAGGGGAAAACACTGAAGCTTTCTTT. It codes for CASRPTPGENTEAFF.

The chain recombines TRBV5-1 with TRBJ2-1; D is perhaps TRBD1 or TRBD2 (5 bases each). Germline values: CDR1 SGHRS, CDR2 YFSETQ. With 0 bases removed from V and 10 bases from J, the gap between germline ends came to 11 bases. This CDR3 comprises 13 residues. The CDR3 DNA reads TGCGCCAGCAGCTTGGAGGCCAGGGACGAGCAGTTCTTC. It codes for CASSLEARDEQFF.

The gene calls are TRBV7-2 and TRBJ2-7; maybe TRBD2 (6 bases). The CDR3 is made up of 16 amino acids. CDR1 is SGHTA and CDR2 is FQGNSA in the germline V gene. With 5 bases removed from V and 2 bases from J, the gap between germline ends came to 19 bases. CDR3 bases: TGTGCCAGCAGCGGACCCGGACTGGGACTGGCCTACGAGCAGTACTTC. It codes for CASSGPGLGLAYEQYF.

The rearrangement uses TRBV9 and TRBJ1-2; a possible D gene is TRBD1 (5 bases). V shed 1 base and J shed 8 bases, with 15 bases lying between them. The CDR3 is 14 amino acids. Germline V CDR1 and CDR2: SGDLS, YYNGEE. The CDR3 DNA sequence: TGTGCCAGCAGCGTAAAGAGGTCAGGGAAGGGCTACACCTTC. Its translation: CASSVKRSGKGYTF.

This chain connects TRBV5-1 to TRBJ2-7; no firm D call. V lost 0 bases and J 2 bases, leaving 9 bases between the germline ends. The CDR3 totals 14 residues. Germline V lookup: CDR1 SGHRS, CDR2 YFSETQ. CDR3 amino acids: CASSLGMGPYEQYF. CDR3 nucleotides: TGCGCCAGCAGCTTGGGTATGGGTCCCTACGAGCAGTACTTC. The variable domain in full, with the rest retrieved from reference TRBV5-1 and TRBJ2-7, is KAGVTQTPRYLIKTRGQQVTLSCSPISGHRSVSWYQQTPGQGLQFLFEYFSETQRNKGNFPGRFSGRQFSNSRSEMNVSTLELGDSALYLCASSLGMGPYEQYFGPGTRLTVT.

This sequence joins TRBV5-1 and TRBJ2-5; TRBD2 matches 8 bases. The V gene's germline CDR1 is SGHRS and CDR2 YFSETQ. V lost 0 bases, J lost 1 base, and 5 bases stayed unmatched. The CDR3 is made up of 16 amino acids. For the CDR3, the DNA is TGCGCCAGCAGCTTGGACGCGCTAGCGGGCCAAGAGACCCAGTACTTC. As protein: CASSLDALAGQETQYF.

The chain couples TRBV11-1 to TRBJ2-5, with a weak D call TRBD2 (5 bases). The CDR3 totals 16 residues. V was shortened by 5 bases and J by 4 bases, with 20 bases between the two germline ends. Germline values: CDR1 SGHAT, CDR2 FQDESV (reference sequence). This CDR3 is CASSLRPGNKIETQYF. DNA of the CDR3: TGTGCCAGCAGCCTACGGCCGGGGAATAAGATAGAGACCCAGTACTTC.

The V call is TRBV6-5, the J call TRBJ2-5; D perhaps matches TRBD2 (5 bases). CDR1 MNHEY and CDR2 SVGAGI come from the germline V gene. This CDR3 is 15 amino acids long. V dropped 4 bases and J dropped 2 bases, with 14 bases sitting between them. In DNA, the CDR3 is TGTGCCAGCAGTTTTGACGGGGTAGGACAAGAGACCCAGTACTTC. Its translation: CASSFDGVGQETQYF.

This chain links TRBV10-3 with TRBJ1-1; 7 nucleotides match TRBD1. The junction had 2 bases not matched to a gene; V was cut back by 5 bases and J by 5 bases. This CDR3 has 12 amino acids. Germline V gives CDR1 ENHRY, CDR2 SYGVKD. CDR3 in DNA: TGTGCCATCAGTTCCAGGGGGACTGAAGCTTTCTTT. As protein: CAISSRGTEAFF.